This record covers a single T cell receptor beta chain. The antigen is unknown. The CDR3 runs to 12 residues. Germline V gene data show CDR1 as SQVTM and CDR2 as ANQGSEA. Trimming took 6 bases from V and 1 from J; bases not matched to a gene: 2. Assay used: immunoSEQ multiplex PCR; TCRdb lists only in-frame clones, some missing. The sample shows over 110,000 clones, about 90% of them seen only once. The data derive from a study of T cell responses to AZD1222 COVID-19 vaccine. Study outcomes and limitations: Increases in Spike-specific TCR breadth and depth were seen after two AZD1222 doses. The donor group comprised mostly white British people and more females; the analysis possibly underestimated clonal diversity. Epitopes outside B.1.351 and B.1.1.7 mutated regions reportedly drew nearly half of spike TCRs.

The receptor was derived from an adult who received the AZD1222 COVID-19 vaccine. The material was peripheral blood, obtained 28 days after the second AZD1222 dose. This sequence joins TRBV29-1 and TRBJ1-1; 7 positions match TRBD1. The CDR3 DNA reads TGCAGCGTCGGACAGGAGAACACTGAAGCTTTCTTT. This translates into CSVGQENTEAFF.